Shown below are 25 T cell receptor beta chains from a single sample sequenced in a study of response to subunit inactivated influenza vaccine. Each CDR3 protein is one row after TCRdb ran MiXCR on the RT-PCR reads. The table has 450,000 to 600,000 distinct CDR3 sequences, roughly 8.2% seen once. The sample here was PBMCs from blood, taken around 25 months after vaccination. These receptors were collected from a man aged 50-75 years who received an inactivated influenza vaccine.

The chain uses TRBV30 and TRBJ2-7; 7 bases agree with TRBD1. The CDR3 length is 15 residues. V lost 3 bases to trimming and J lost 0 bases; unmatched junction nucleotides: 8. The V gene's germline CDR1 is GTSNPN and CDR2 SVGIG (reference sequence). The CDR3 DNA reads TGTGCCTGGAGATACAGGGGCATCAGCTCCTACGAGCAGTACTTC. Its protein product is CAWRYRGISSYEQYF.

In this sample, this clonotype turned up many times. For the CDR3, the DNA is TGCGCCAGCAGCCAAGATCTCGGACTAGCGGGAGGGTACCTCCGTCAAGAGACCCAGTACTTC. Translating it yields CASSQDLGLAGGYLRQETQYF. This chain joins TRBV4-1 and TRBJ2-5; 15 bases map to TRBD2. V shed 0 bases and J 2 bases; nucleotides not matched to a gene: 13. The germline V gene encodes CDR1 MGHRA and CDR2 YSYEKL. The CDR3 is 21 amino acids.

The CDR3 here is CASSPSGYTGELFF. CDR3 in DNA: TGTGCCAGCAGCCCGTCCGGGTACACCGGGGAGCTGTTTTTT. V is TRBV5-6 and J is TRBJ2-2; D uncertain. This CDR3 is 14 amino acids long. Trimming removed 4 bases from V and 3 bases from J, with 10 bases in between. From germline, CDR1 is SGHDT and CDR2 YYEEEE.

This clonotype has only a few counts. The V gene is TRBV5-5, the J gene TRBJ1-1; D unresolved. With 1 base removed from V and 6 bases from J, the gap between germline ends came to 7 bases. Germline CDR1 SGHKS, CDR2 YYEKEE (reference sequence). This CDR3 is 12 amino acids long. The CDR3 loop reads CASSLRAAEAFF. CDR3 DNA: TGTGCCAGCAGCTTGAGGGCCGCTGAAGCTTTCTTT.

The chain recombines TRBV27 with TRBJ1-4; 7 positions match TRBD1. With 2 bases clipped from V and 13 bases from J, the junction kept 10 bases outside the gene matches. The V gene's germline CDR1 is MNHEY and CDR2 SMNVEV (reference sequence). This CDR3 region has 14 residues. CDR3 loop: CASSLGGQPVTLFF. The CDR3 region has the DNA TGTGCCAGCAGTTTAGGGGGACAGCCTGTGACACTGTTTTTT.

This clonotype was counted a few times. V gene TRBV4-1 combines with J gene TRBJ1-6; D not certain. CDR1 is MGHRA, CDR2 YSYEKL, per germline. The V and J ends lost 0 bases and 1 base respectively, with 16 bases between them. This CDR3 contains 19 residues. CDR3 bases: TGCGCCAGCAGCCAAGATCGACGGATGCCCAGGTCCTATAATTCACCCCTCCACTTT. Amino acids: CASSQDRRMPRSYNSPLHF.

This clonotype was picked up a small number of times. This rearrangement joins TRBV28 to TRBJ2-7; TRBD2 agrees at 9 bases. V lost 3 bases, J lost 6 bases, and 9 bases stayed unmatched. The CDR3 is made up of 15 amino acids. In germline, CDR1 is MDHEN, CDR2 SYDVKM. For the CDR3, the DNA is TGTGCCAGCAGTTTTTTGCTAGTAGCGGGAGTCGAGCAGTACTTC. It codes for CASSFLLVAGVEQYF.

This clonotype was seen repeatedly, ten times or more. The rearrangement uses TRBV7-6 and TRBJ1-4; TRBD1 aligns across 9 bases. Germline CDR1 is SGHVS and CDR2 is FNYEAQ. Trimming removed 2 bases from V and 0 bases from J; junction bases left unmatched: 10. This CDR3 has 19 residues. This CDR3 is CASSLHPGQGVTTNEKLFF. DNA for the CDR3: TGTGCCAGCAGCTTACATCCGGGACAGGGTGTTACAACTAATGAAAAACTGTTTTTT.

CDR3 loop: CASSPRGQGSSYNSPLHF. The CDR3 bases are TGTGCCAGCAGCCCCCGCGGACAGGGGAGCTCCTATAATTCACCCCTCCACTTT. This chain links TRBV7-9 with TRBJ1-6; 9 bases line up with TRBD1. The CDR3 extends over 18 amino acids. Germline V lookup: CDR1 SEHNR, CDR2 FQNEAQ (reference sequence). J gave up 0 bases and V 5 bases, and 8 bases lay outside the gene matches. Looking up the rest from reference TRBV7-9 and TRBJ1-6 gives the full variable domain: DTGVSQNPRHKITKRGQNVTFRCDPISEHNRLYWYRQTLGQGPEFLTYFQNEAQLEKSRLLSDRFSAERPKGSFSTLEIQRTEQGDSAMYLCASSPRGQGSSYNSPLHFGNGTRLTVT.

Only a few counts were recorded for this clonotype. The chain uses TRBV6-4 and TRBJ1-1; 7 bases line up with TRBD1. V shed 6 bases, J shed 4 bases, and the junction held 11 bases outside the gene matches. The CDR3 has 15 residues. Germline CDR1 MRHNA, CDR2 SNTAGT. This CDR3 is CASREGGTVGTEAFF. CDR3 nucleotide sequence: TGTGCCAGCAGGGAAGGCGGGACAGTTGGCACTGAAGCTTTCTTT.

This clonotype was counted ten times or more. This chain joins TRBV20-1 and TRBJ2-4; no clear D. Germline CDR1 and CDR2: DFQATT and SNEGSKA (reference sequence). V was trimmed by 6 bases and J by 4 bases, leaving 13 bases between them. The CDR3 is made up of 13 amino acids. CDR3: CSAIFPVKNIQYF. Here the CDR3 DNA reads TGCAGTGCCATTTTCCCGGTTAAAAACATTCAGTACTTC.

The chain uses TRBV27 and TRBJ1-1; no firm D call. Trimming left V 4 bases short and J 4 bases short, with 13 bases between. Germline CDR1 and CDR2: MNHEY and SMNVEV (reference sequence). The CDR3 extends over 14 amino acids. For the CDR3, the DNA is TGTGCCAGCAGTTCGGGAGGTTGGGGCACTGAAGCTTTCTTT. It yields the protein CASSSGGWGTEAFF.

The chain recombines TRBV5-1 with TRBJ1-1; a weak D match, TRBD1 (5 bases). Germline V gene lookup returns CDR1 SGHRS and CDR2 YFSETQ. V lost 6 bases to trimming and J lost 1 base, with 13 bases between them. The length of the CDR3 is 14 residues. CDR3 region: CASNLGHPNTEAFF. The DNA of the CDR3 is TGCGCCAGCAACCTAGGACATCCGAACACTGAAGCTTTCTTT.

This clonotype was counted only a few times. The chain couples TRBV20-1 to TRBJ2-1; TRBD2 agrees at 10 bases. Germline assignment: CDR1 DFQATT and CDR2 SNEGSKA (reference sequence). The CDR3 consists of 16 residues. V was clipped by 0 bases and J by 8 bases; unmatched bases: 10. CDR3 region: CSARDPGTSASDEQFF. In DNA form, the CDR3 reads TGCAGTGCTAGAGATCCGGGGACTAGCGCCTCGGATGAGCAGTTCTTC.

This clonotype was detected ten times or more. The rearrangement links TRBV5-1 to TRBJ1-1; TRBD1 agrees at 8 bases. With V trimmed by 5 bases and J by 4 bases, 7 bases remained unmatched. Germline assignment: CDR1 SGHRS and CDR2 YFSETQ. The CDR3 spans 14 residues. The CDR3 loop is CASRTQGAVTEAFF. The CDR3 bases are TGCGCCAGCAGGACCCAGGGGGCGGTCACTGAAGCTTTCTTT. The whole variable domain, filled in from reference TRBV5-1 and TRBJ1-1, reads KAGVTQTPRYLIKTRGQQVTLSCSPISGHRSVSWYQQTPGQGLQFLFEYFSETQRNKGNFPGRFSGRQFSNSRSEMNVSTLELGDSALYLCASRTQGAVTEAFFGQGTRLTVV.

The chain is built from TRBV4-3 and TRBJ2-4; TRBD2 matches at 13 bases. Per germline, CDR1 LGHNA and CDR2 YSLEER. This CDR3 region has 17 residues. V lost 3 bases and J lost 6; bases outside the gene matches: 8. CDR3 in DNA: TGCGCCAGCAGCCAGCCGGGACTAGCGGGGTTCTTAAACATTCAGTACTTC. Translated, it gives CASSQPGLAGFLNIQYF.

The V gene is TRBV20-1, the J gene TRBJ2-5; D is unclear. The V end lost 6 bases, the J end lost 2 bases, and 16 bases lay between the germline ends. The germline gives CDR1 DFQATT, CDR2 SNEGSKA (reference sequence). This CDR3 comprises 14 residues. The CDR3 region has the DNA TGCAGTGCCCGACCGCGGCCCCTACAAGAGACCCAGTACTTC. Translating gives CSARPRPLQETQYF.

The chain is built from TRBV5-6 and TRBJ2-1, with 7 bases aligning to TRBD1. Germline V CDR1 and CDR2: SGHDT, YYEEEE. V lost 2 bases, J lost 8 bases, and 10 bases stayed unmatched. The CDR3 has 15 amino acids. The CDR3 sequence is CASSFGTVAFYEQFF. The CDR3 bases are TGTGCCAGCAGCTTCGGGACAGTAGCTTTCTATGAGCAGTTCTTC.

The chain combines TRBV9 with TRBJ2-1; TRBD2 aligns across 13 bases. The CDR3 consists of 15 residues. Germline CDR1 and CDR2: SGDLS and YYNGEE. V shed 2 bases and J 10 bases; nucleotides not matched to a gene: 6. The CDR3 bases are TGTGCCAGCAGCGTTGGACTAGCGGGAGTTTCGGAGCAGTTCTTC. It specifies CASSVGLAGVSEQFF.

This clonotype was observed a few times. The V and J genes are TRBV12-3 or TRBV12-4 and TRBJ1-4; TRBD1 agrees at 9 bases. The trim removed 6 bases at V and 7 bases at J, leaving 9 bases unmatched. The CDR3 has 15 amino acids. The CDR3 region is CASRGRQGVGEKLFF. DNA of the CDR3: TGTGCCAGCAGGGGACGACAGGGGGTTGGTGAAAAACTGTTTTTT.

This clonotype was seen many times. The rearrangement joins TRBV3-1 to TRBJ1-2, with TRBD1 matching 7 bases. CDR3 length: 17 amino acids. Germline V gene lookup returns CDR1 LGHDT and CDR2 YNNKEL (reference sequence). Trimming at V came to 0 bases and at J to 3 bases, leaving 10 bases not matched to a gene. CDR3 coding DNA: TGTGCCAGCAGCCAAGAAGGAACGGCAGGGGGACACTATGGCTACACCTTC. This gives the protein CASSQEGTAGGHYGYTF.

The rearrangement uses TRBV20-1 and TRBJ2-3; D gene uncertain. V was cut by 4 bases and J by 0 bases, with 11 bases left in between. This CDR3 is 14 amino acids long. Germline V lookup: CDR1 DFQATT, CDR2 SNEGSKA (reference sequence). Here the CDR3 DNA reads TGCAGTGCTATGGGCCTTGGAAGCACAGATACGCAGTATTTT. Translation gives CSAMGLGSTDTQYF.

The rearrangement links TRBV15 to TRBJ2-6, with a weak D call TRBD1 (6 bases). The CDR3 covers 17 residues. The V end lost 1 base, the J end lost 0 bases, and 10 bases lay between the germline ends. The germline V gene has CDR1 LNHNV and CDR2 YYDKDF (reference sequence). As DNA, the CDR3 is TGTGCCACCAGCAGAGGACAGGTTTCCTCTGGGGCCAACGTCCTGACTTTC. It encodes CATSRGQVSSGANVLTF.

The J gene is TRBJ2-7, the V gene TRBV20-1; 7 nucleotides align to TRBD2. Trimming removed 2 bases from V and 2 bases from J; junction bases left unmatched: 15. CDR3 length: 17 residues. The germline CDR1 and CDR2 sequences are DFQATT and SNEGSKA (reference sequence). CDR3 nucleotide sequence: TGCAGTGCTAGACAAGACCTCCTTGGGACTACCGCCTACGAGCAGTACTTC. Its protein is CSARQDLLGTTAYEQYF.

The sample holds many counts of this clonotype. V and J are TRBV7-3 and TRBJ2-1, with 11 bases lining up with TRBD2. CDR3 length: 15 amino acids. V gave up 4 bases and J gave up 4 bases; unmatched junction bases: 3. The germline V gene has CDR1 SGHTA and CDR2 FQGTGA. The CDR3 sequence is CASSSTSGGYNEQFF. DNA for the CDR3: TGTGCCAGCAGCTCAACTAGCGGGGGATACAATGAGCAGTTCTTC.